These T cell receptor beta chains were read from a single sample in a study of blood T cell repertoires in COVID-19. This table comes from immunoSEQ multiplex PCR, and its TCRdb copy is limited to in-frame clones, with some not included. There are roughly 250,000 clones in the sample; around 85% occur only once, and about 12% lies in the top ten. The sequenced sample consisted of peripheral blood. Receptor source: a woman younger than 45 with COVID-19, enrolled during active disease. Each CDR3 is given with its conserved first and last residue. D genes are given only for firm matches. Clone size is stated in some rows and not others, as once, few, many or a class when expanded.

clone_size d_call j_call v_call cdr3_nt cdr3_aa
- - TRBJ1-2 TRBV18 TGTGCCAGCTCACCAGGGGACAAGCCGGGATATGGCTACACCTTC CASSPGDKPGYGYTF
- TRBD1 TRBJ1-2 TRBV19 TGTGCCAGTACCCCGACAGGGCTAGATGGCTACACCTTC CASTPTGLDGYTF
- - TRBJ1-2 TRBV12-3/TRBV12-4 TGTGCCAGCAGTCACCTCAGGGGAGGCTACACCTTC CASSHLRGGYTF
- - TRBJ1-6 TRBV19 TGTGCCAGTAGTATAATGGGTGTCGGGTCGACGAATAATTCACCCCTCCACTTT CASSIMGVGSTNNSPLHF
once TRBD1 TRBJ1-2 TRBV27 TGTGCCAGCAGTTTAGGGACAGGGGGCGGATGGGGCTACACCTTC CASSLGTGGGWGYTF
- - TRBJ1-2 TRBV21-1 TGTGCCAGCAGCAACTATCGTGAGACCCTCCGGACAGGGAATGGCTACACCTTC CASSNYRETLRTGNGYTF
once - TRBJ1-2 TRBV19 TGTGCCAGTATATCGACTGAAGCTAACTATGGCTACACCTTC CASISTEANYGYTF
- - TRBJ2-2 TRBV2 TGTGCCAGCAGAACTAGTGGGCACACCGGGGAGCTGTTTTTT CASRTSGHTGELFF
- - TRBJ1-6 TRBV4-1 TGCGCCAGCAGCCAAGAACCCGCGTTCAGGAGAGGGAACTCCTATAATTCACCCCTCCACTTT CASSQEPAFRRGNSYNSPLHF
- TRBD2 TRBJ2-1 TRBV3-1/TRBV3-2 TGTGCCAGCAGCCTAGCGGGGGGGCCTTACAATGAGCAGTTCTTC CASSLAGGPYNEQFF
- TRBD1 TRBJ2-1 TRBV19 TGTGCCAGTAGAGCTGACAGGGGAAGAATCAATGAGCAGTTCTTC CASRADRGRINEQFF
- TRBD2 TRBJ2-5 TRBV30 TGTGCCTGGACCCCAGGCGGGGGGGCCTTGCAGGAGACCCAGTACTTC CAWTPGGGALQETQYF
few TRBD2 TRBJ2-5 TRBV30 TGTGCCTGGAGTTGGGAGGGGACCCAGTACTTC CAWSWEGTQYF
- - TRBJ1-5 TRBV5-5 TGTGCCAGCAGCTTGGGAGGGGGGGATCAGCCCCAGCATTTT CASSLGGGDQPQHF
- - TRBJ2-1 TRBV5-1 TGCGCCAGCAGCGTAAACACTATCTCCTACAATGAGCAGTTCTTC CASSVNTISYNEQFF
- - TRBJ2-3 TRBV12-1 TGTGCCAGCAGCTTGGGACAGTTTAGCACAGATACGCAGTATTTT CASSLGQFSTDTQYF
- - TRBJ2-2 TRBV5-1 TGCGCCAGCGGGTTTGGGCTAGCAAACACCGGGGAGCTGTTTTTT CASGFGLANTGELFF
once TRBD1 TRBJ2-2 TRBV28 TGTGCCAGCAGTCTGGGACAGACGAACACCGGGGAGCTGTTTTTT CASSLGQTNTGELFF
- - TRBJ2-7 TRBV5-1 TGCGCCAGCAGGATTACAGGGCAGGGCTACGAGCAGTACTTC CASRITGQGYEQYF
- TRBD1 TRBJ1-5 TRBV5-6 TGTGCCAGCAGCTTACAGGGGGCTCTAGGCAATCAGCCCCAGCATTTT CASSLQGALGNQPQHF
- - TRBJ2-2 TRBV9 TGTGCCAGCAGTTATCTTCCTCGGGACGGGGAGCTGTTTTTT CASSYLPRDGELFF
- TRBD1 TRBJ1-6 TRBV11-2 TGTGCCAGCAGCCCACAACCAGTTGACAGGGGGCGCGTAGCCCTCCACTTT CASSPQPVDRGRVALHF
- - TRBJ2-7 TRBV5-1 TGCGCCAGCAGCCGATCGGCAGGTTCCTACGAGCAGTACTTC CASSRSAGSYEQYF
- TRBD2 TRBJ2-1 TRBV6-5 TGTGCCAGCAGTTACGCCGGGCGGGGGGACAATGAGCAGTTCTTC CASSYAGRGDNEQFF
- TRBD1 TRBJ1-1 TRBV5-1 TGCGCCAGCAGCAGCTTCGGACAGGGGATGGATGAAGCTTTCTTT CASSSFGQGMDEAFF
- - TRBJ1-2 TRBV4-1 TGCGCCAGCAGCCAAGATTCCTCCTTGGGGGGGCTAATGGGCTACACCTTC CASSQDSSLGGLMGYTF
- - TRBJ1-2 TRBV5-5 TGTGCCAGCAGCTTGGCCTTCAGGGGAAGGGCTTACTATGGCTACACCTTC CASSLAFRGRAYYGYTF
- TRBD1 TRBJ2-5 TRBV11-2 TGTGCCAGCAGCTTTTCCGGACAGGGACAGACCCAGTACTTC CASSFSGQGQTQYF
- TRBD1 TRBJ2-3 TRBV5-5 TGTGCCAGCAGCCCTACAGGGGGCTATTCAGATACGCAGTATTTT CASSPTGGYSDTQYF
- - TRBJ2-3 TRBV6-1 TGTGCCAGCAGTGAAGCGCGGCTACCGGGGTTCACCGGGACGCAGTATTTT CASSEARLPGFTGTQYF
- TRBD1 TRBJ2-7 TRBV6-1 TGTGCCAGCAGTTGGACAGGGTCTCAGGGCGAGCAGTACTTC CASSWTGSQGEQYF
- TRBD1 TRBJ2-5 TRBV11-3 TGTGCCAGCAGCCGAGGGACAGCGCAAGAGACCCAGTACTTC CASSRGTAQETQYF
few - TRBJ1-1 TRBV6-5 TGTGCCAGCAGTTACTTAGGGAGCACTGAAGCTTTCTTT CASSYLGSTEAFF
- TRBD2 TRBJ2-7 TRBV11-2 TGTGCCAGCAGGGGTGCGGGGGGGCTGAACGAGCAGTACTTC CASRGAGGLNEQYF
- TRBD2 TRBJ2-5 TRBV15 TGTGCCACCAGCAGGCGGGGGGGGCTAGAGACCCAGTACTTC CATSRRGGLETQYF
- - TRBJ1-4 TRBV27 TGTGCCAGCAGTCGGGGGGGCGCGGATGAAAAACTGTTTTTT CASSRGGADEKLFF
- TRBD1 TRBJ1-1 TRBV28 TGTGCCAGCAGTCCCCCCCGGGACAGAGGACCTGAAGCTTTCTTT CASSPPRDRGPEAFF
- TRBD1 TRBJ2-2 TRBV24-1 TGTGCCACCAGTGATTTGGGCAGGGGGCGCGGCGGGGAGCTGTTTTTT CATSDLGRGRGGELFF
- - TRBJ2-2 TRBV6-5 TGTGCCAGCAGTTACTCGGGGGCCCTAAGCGAGGAGCTGTTTTTT CASSYSGALSEELFF
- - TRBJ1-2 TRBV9 TGTGCCAGCAGCGCGTGGGTCGGGGATGGCTACACCTTC CASSAWVGDGYTF
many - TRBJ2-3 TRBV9 TGTGCCAGCAGCGCCCAAACAGATACGCAGTATTTT CASSAQTDTQYF
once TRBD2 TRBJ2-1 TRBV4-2 TGTGCCAGCAGCCAAGGAACTAGCGGGTATGAGCAGTTCTTC CASSQGTSGYEQFF
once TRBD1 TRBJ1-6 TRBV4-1 TGCGCCAGCAGCCACGGACAGGGCATGGATTCACCCCTCCACTTT CASSHGQGMDSPLHF
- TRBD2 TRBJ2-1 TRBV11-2 TGTGCCAGCAGCCCGTGGGGGGGGGTGGTCAGGAATGAGCAGTTCTTC CASSPWGGVVRNEQFF
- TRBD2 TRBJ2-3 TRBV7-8 TGTGCCAGCAGCTTGCCGATAGGGACTAGCGGGGCGACCCGGGGTTTCACAGATACGCAGTATTTT CASSLPIGTSGATRGFTDTQYF
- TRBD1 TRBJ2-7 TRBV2 TGTGCCACACAGGGGGTATACTACGAGCAGTACTTC CATQGVYYEQYF
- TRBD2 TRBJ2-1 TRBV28 TGTGCCAGCAGTTTCGGTCCCGGGGGGAACAATGAGCAGTTCTTC CASSFGPGGNNEQFF
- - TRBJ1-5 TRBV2 TGTGCCAGCAAGGGGAATAATCAGCCCCAGCATTTT CASKGNNQPQHF
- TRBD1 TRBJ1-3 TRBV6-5 TGTGCCAGCAGGCGCGACAGGGCTGGAAACACCATATATTTT CASRRDRAGNTIYF
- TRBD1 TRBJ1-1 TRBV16 TGTGCCAGCATCGGTACGGGACAGCCGAACACTGAAGCTTTCTTT CASIGTGQPNTEAFF
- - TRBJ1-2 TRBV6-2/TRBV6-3 TGTGCCAGCAGCCATTCCGGGACAAGGTATGGCTACACCTTC CASSHSGTRYGYTF
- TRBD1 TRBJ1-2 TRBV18 TGTGCCAGCTCACCCACGGCAGGGGGCCGGGACTATGGCTACACCTTC CASSPTAGGRDYGYTF
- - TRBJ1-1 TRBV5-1 TGCGCCAGCAGCGTAGGGGGGAACACTGAAGCTTTCTTT CASSVGGNTEAFF
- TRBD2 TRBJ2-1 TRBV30 TGTGCCTGGCGAATAGCGGGGGACTACAATGAGCAGTTCTTC CAWRIAGDYNEQFF
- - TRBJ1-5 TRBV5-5 TGTGCCAGCAGCTTGACTGAGAGCAATCAGCCCCAGCATTTT CASSLTESNQPQHF
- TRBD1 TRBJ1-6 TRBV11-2 TGTGCCAGCAGCCCGCAGGGACAGCAAAATAATTCACCCCTCCACTTT CASSPQGQQNNSPLHF